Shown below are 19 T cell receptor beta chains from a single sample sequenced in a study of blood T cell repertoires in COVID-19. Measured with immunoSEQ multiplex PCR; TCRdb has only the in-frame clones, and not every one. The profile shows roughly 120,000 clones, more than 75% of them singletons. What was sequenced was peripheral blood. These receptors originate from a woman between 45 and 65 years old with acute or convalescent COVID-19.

CDR3 in DNA: TGCGCCAGCAGCGTCGATACAGGGGATAATTCACCCCTCCACTTT. This codes for CASSVDTGDNSPLHF. The rearrangement uses TRBV5-1 and TRBJ1-6, with 7 bases lining up with TRBD1. The germline CDR1 and CDR2 sequences are SGHRS and YFSETQ. V shed 4 bases, J shed 5 bases, and the junction held 6 bases outside the gene matches. The CDR3 sequence is 15 residues long.

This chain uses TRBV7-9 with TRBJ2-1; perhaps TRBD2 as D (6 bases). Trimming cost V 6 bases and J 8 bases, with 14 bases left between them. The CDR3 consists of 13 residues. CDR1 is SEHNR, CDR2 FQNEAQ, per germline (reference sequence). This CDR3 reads CASRGRDEDEQFF. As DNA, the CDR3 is TGTGCCAGCAGGGGGCGGGATGAGGATGAGCAGTTCTTC.

CDR3 nucleotide sequence: TGTGCCAGCTCACCGGACGGGGGTGAAAAACTGTTTTTT. Its protein is CASSPDGGEKLFF. The rearrangement uses TRBV18 and TRBJ1-4; TRBD1 might be the D (5 bases). This CDR3 contains 13 residues. V lost 3 bases, J lost 7 bases, and 9 bases lay in between. CDR1 and CDR2 from the germline V gene are KGHSH and LQKENI.

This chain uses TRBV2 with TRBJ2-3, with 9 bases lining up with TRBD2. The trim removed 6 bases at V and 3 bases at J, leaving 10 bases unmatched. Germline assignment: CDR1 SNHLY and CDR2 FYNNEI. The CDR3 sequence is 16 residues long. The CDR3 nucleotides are TGTGCCAGCAGGGGGGGTAGCGGGAGAGTTACAGATACGCAGTATTTT. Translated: CASRGGSGRVTDTQYF.

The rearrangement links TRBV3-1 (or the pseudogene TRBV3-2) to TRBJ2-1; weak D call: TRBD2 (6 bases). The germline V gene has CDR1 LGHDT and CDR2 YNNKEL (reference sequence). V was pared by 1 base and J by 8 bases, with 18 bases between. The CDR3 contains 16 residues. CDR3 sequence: CASSQGRVAVSDEQFF. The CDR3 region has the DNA TGTGCCAGCAGCCAAGGTCGCGTAGCGGTTTCCGATGAGCAGTTCTTC.

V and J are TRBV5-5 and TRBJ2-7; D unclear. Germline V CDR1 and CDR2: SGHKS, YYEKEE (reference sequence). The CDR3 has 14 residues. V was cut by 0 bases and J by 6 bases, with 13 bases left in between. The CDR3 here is CASSLARFTGEQYF. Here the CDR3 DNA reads TGTGCCAGCAGCTTGGCTAGGTTTACGGGCGAGCAGTACTTC.

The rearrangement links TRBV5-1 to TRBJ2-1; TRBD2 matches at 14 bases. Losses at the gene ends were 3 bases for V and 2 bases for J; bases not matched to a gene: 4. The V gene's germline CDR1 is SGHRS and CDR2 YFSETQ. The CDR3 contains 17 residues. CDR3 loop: CASSSGLAGAAYNEQFF. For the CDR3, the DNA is TGCGCCAGCAGCTCGGGACTAGCGGGAGCAGCCTACAATGAGCAGTTCTTC.

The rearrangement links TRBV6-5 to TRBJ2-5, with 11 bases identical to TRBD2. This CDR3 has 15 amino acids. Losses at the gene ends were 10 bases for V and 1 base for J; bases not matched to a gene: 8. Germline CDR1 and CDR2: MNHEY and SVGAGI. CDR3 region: CATRLAGHPQETQYF. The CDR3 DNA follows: TGTGCCACCAGACTAGCGGGGCACCCCCAAGAGACCCAGTACTTC.

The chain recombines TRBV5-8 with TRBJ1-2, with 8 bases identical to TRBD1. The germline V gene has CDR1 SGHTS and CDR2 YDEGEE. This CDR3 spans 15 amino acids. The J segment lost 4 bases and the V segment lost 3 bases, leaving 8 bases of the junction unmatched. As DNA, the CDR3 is TGTGCCAGCAGCTGGAACGGACAGGGCCCCTATGGCTACACCTTC. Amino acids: CASSWNGQGPYGYTF.

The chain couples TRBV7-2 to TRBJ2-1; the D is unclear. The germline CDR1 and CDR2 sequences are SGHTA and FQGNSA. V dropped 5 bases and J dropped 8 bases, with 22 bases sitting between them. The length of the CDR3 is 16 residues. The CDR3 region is CASSPHGGSKSYEQFF. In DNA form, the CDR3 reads TGTGCCAGCAGCCCCCACGGCGGTAGCAAATCCTATGAGCAGTTCTTC.

The CDR3 loop is CASSVAERRTRNEQFF. The CDR3 DNA sequence: TGTGCCAGCAGCGTAGCCGAAAGGCGGACTAGGAATGAGCAGTTCTTC. This sequence joins TRBV9 and TRBJ2-1; 7 bases align to TRBD2. CDR1 SGDLS and CDR2 YYNGEE come from the germline V gene. The CDR3 consists of 16 residues. Germline trimming cut 0 bases from V and 7 bases from J; bases unmatched to any gene: 10.

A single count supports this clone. The CDR3 spells CASSTATGGVTEAFF. Here the CDR3 DNA reads TGTGCCAGCAGCACCGCCACAGGTGGTGTGACTGAAGCTTTCTTT. The V and J genes are TRBV5-4 and TRBJ1-1; the D gene is possibly TRBD1 (5 bases). The germline CDR1 and CDR2 sequences are SGHNT and YYREEE (reference sequence). V lost 4 bases and J 5 bases, leaving 18 bases between the germline ends. This CDR3 comprises 15 residues. Drawing the rest from reference TRBV5-4 and TRBJ1-1, the complete variable domain is ETGVTQSPTHLIKTRGQQVTLRCSSQSGHNTVSWYQQALGQGPQFIFQYYREEENGRGNFPPRFSGLQFPNYSSELNVNALELDDSALYLCASSTATGGVTEAFFGQGTRLTVV.

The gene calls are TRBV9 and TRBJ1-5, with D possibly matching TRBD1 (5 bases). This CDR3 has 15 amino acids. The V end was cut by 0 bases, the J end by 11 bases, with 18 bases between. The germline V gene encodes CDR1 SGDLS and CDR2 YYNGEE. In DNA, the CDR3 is TGTGCCAGCAGCGTAGACCCAGGGAATCTCCAGGCCCAGCATTTT. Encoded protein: CASSVDPGNLQAQHF.

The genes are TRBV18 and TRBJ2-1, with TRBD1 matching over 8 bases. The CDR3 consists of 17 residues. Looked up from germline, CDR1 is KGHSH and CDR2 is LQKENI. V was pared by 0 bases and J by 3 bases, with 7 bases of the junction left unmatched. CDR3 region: CASSPPSGTGGYNEQFF. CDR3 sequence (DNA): TGTGCCAGCTCACCACCGAGCGGTACAGGGGGCTACAATGAGCAGTTCTTC.

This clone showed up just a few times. The CDR3 protein is CASSPLTGGNQPQHF. The CDR3 DNA follows: TGTGCCAGCAGTCCCCTGACAGGGGGCAATCAGCCCCAGCATTTT. V and J are TRBV6-5 and TRBJ1-5, with 8 bases fitting TRBD1. Germline CDR1 is MNHEY and CDR2 is SVGAGI. V was pared by 5 bases and J by 2 bases, with 5 bases of the junction left unmatched. The CDR3 length is 15 residues.

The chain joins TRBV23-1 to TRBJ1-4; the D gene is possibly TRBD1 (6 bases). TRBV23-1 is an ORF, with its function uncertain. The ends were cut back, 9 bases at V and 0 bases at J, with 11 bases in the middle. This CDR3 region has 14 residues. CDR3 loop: CASQGSATNEKLFF. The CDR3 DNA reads TGCGCCAGTCAGGGGTCCGCAACTAATGAAAAACTGTTTTTT.

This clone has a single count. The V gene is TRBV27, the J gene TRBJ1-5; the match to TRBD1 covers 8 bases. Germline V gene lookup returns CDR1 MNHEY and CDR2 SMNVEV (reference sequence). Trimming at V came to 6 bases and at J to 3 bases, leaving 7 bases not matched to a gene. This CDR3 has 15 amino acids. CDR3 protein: CASSDRGFVNQPQHF. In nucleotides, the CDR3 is TGTGCCAGCAGCGACAGGGGATTTGTCAATCAGCCCCAGCATTTT.

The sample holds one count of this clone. The CDR3 loop is CASSHSGNYNEQFF. DNA of the CDR3: TGTGCCAGCTCACATAGCGGGAACTACAATGAGCAGTTCTTC. The chain links TRBV18 to TRBJ2-1, with 8 bases matching TRBD2. The CDR3 length is 14 residues. V dropped 4 bases and J dropped 3; count of bases not matched to a gene: 2. Germline V gene lookup returns CDR1 KGHSH and CDR2 LQKENI.

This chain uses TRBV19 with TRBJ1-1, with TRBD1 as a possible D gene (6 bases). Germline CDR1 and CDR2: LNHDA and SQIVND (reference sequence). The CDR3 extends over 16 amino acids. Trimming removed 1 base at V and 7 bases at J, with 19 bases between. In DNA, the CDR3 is TGTGCCAGTAGTATAGCTGCAAGACAGGCCCAGGTTGAAGCTTTCTTT. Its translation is CASSIAARQAQVEAFF.